The 25 T cell receptor beta chains below come from one sample, sequenced in a study of cytomegalovirus exposure and HLA in healthy donors. The PCR employed 60 Vbeta primers together with 13 Jbeta primers. The method was immunoSEQ multiplex PCR; TCRdb's version includes in-frame clones alone and lacks a portion of them. Among 150,000 to 200,000 clones listed, 84% were seen once. The specimen was PBMCs. All receptors come from a girl aged 5-17 years in good health and CMV-seropositive.

In this sample, this clone turned up once. This chain joins TRBV13 and TRBJ1-1; weak D call: TRBD1 (5 bases). This CDR3 contains 13 residues. The germline gives CDR1 PRHDT, CDR2 FYEKMQ (reference sequence). The V end was cut by 5 bases, the J end by 1 base, with 8 bases between. In DNA form, the CDR3 reads TGTGCCAGCAGCGAAACAGGGAACACTGAAGCTTTCTTT. It codes for CASSETGNTEAFF.

The rearrangement links TRBV6-6 to TRBJ1-3; D not resolved. Trimming left V 7 bases short and J 0 bases short, with 10 bases between. This CDR3 comprises 14 residues. CDR1 is MNHNY and CDR2 is SVGAGI in the germline V gene (reference sequence). This CDR3 reads CASTDRDSGNTIYF. The CDR3 coding sequence is TGTGCCAGCACCGACCGGGACTCTGGAAACACCATATATTTT.

The chain uses TRBV5-1 and TRBJ1-6, with 7 bases aligning to TRBD1. The CDR3 is made up of 15 amino acids. V shed 5 bases, J shed 5 bases, and the junction held 7 bases outside the gene matches. From germline, CDR1 is SGHRS and CDR2 YFSETQ. DNA of the CDR3: TGCGCCAGCAGGACCGGGACAGATAATAATTCACCCCTCCACTTT. Translation: CASRTGTDNNSPLHF. The full variable domain, completed using reference TRBV5-1 and TRBJ1-6, is KAGVTQTPRYLIKTRGQQVTLSCSPISGHRSVSWYQQTPGQGLQFLFEYFSETQRNKGNFPGRFSGRQFSNSRSEMNVSTLELGDSALYLCASRTGTDNNSPLHFGNGTRLTVT.

The V call is TRBV5-4, the J call TRBJ2-6; D remains ambiguous. CDR3 length: 15 residues. Germline lookup yields CDR1 SGHNT and CDR2 YYREEE (reference sequence). V dropped 4 bases and J dropped 2 bases, with 10 bases sitting between them. The CDR3 loop reads CASSDGLAGANVLTF. The CDR3 bases are TGTGCCAGCAGCGACGGGTTAGCTGGGGCCAACGTCCTGACTTTC.

The chain combines TRBV15 with TRBJ1-4; D not resolved. The germline CDR1 and CDR2 sequences are LNHNV and YYDKDF (reference sequence). This CDR3 has 14 amino acids. Trimming cost V 1 base and J 4 bases, with 7 bases left between them. This chain's CDR3 is CATSRAGFNEKLFF. CDR3 nucleotide sequence: TGTGCCACCAGCAGAGCAGGATTTAATGAAAAACTGTTTTTT.

The chain is built from TRBV29-1 and TRBJ1-1; no clear D gene. The CDR3 sequence is 12 residues long. The germline V gene encodes CDR1 SQVTM and CDR2 ANQGSEA. Trimming pared 5 bases from V and 1 base from J, leaving 8 bases between. This CDR3 is CSVIEENTEAFF. The CDR3 bases are TGCAGCGTTATTGAGGAGAACACTGAAGCTTTCTTT.

The CDR3 reads CASSRDRATNEKLFF. DNA for the CDR3: TGTGCCAGCAGTCGGGACAGGGCAACTAATGAAAAACTGTTTTTT. The V call is TRBV2, the J call TRBJ1-4, with TRBD1 matching over 9 bases. Trimming took 5 bases from V and 0 from J; bases not matched to a gene: 1. Germline loops: CDR1 SNHLY, CDR2 FYNNEI. This CDR3 is 15 amino acids long.

V is TRBV10-1 and J is TRBJ2-7; the match to TRBD1 covers 8 bases. V dropped 3 bases and J dropped 3; count of bases not matched to a gene: 7. The CDR3 spans 15 residues. Germline assignment: CDR1 WNHNN and CDR2 SYGVQD (reference sequence). The CDR3 is CASSDRSGQGYEQYF. The CDR3 coding sequence is TGCGCCAGCAGTGATCGCTCTGGACAGGGCTACGAGCAGTACTTC.

This chain uses TRBV11-3 with TRBJ1-6, with D hard to call. V lost 4 bases, J lost 5 bases, and 15 bases lay in between. The length of the CDR3 is 16 residues. In germline, CDR1 is SGHNT, CDR2 YENEEA. CDR3 sequence (DNA): TGTGCCAGCAGCTCCTCCTGGGCCCCCAATAATTCACCCCTCCACTTT. Encoded protein: CASSSSWAPNNSPLHF.

The chain uses TRBV7-2 and TRBJ2-1; D might be TRBD1 (6 bases). The CDR3 length is 16 residues. Trimming took off 1 base at V and 4 bases at J, with 14 bases between the two ends. Germline V gene data show CDR1 as SGHTA and CDR2 as FQGNSA. The CDR3 loop is CASSLEHTGIYNEQFF. The CDR3 DNA is TGTGCCAGCAGCTTAGAGCACACAGGGATTTACAATGAGCAGTTCTTC. The full variable domain, with the rest looked up from reference TRBV7-2 and TRBJ2-1, is GAGVSQSPSNKVTEKGKDVELRCDPISGHTALYWYRQSLGQGLEFLIYFQGNSAPDKSGLPSDRFSAERTGGSVSTLTIQRTQQEDSAVYLCASSLEHTGIYNEQFFGPGTRLTVL.

The V and J genes are TRBV30 and TRBJ1-6; 9 positions agree with TRBD1. Losses at the gene ends were 3 bases for V and 7 bases for J; bases not matched to a gene: 4. In germline, CDR1 is GTSNPN, CDR2 SVGIG (reference sequence). The CDR3 totals 14 residues. The DNA of the CDR3 is TGTGCCTGGAGGGGGGACAGGGAAAATTCACCCCTCCACTTT. Its translation: CAWRGDRENSPLHF.

The J gene is TRBJ2-1, the V gene TRBV10-2; 12 bases fit TRBD2. Germline-derived CDR1 and CDR2 are WSHSY and SAAADI. This CDR3 is built from 16 residues. V dropped 2 bases and J dropped 7; count of bases not matched to a gene: 6. The CDR3 coding sequence is TGCGCCAGCAGTGAGAGTCTAGCGGGGGGGCCGAATGAGCAGTTCTTC. Encoded protein: CASSESLAGGPNEQFF.

This chain connects TRBV5-5 to TRBJ1-5; D possibly corresponds to TRBD1 (5 bases). Germline values: CDR1 SGHKS, CDR2 YYEKEE (reference sequence). Trimming pared 3 bases from V and 3 bases from J, leaving 10 bases between. The CDR3 sequence is 14 residues long. CDR3 sequence: CASSSQVTNQPQHF. The CDR3 DNA reads as TGTGCCAGCAGCTCACAGGTAACCAATCAGCCCCAGCATTTT.

This clone was counted once. V and J are TRBV7-6 and TRBJ2-7; 14 bases fit TRBD2. V lost 1 base to trimming and J lost 5 bases; unmatched junction nucleotides: 4. This CDR3 has 16 residues. The germline V gene encodes CDR1 SGHVS and CDR2 FNYEAQ. CDR3 bases: TGTGCCAGCAGCTTAGGTGGGACTAGCGGGGGAAACGAGCAGTACTTC. Encoded protein: CASSLGGTSGGNEQYF.

This clone was detected only once. The chain carries TRBV21-1 and TRBJ2-1; TRBD2 is the table's D call, not checked against the DNA. TRBV21-1 is labeled a pseudogene. This CDR3 contains 16 residues. The CDR3 bases are TGTGCCAGCAGCAGCCTCCGGGGGGCCCTCTACAATGAGCAGTTCTTC. It yields the protein CASSSLRGALYNEQFF.

This clone turned up a few times. V usage is TRBV4-2 and J usage is TRBJ2-7; 7 bases align to TRBD1. Losses at the gene ends were 5 bases for V and 2 bases for J; bases not matched to a gene: 6. This CDR3 region has 14 residues. Germline assignment: CDR1 LGHNA and CDR2 YNFKEQ. The CDR3 is CASSSGTATYEQYF. The CDR3 DNA is TGTGCCAGCAGCTCGGGGACAGCGACCTACGAGCAGTACTTC.

The chain couples TRBV6-5 to TRBJ1-2; D might be TRBD1 (5 bases). The V end lost 2 bases, the J end lost 5 bases, and 9 bases lay between the germline ends. This CDR3 comprises 13 residues. Germline assignment: CDR1 MNHEY and CDR2 SVGAGI. CDR3 bases: TGTGCCAGCAGTTACGGGGCGGATTATGGCTACACCTTC. It specifies CASSYGADYGYTF.

The chain recombines TRBV15 with TRBJ1-2; D gene unclear. CDR3 length: 13 residues. Trimming stripped 1 base from V and 8 bases from J, with 11 bases between. The germline gives CDR1 LNHNV, CDR2 YYDKDF (reference sequence). CDR3 protein: CATSRGPTRGYTF. In DNA form, the CDR3 reads TGTGCCACCAGCAGAGGCCCCACGCGAGGCTACACCTTC.

The rearrangement joins TRBV27 to TRBJ1-5; 8 nucleotides line up with TRBD1. This CDR3 is built from 14 residues. V lost 6 bases, J lost 4 bases, and 5 bases stayed unmatched. CDR1 and CDR2 from the germline V gene are MNHEY and SMNVEV (reference sequence). CDR3 loop: CASSVDRENQPQHF. The DNA for the CDR3 is TGTGCCAGCAGCGTGGACAGGGAAAATCAGCCCCAGCATTTT.

The genes are TRBV7-3 and TRBJ2-1; 9 bases are shared with TRBD1. Trimming cost V 4 bases and J 9 bases; bases outside gene matches: 10. The CDR3 is 15 residues long. Germline CDR1 and CDR2: SGHTA and FQGTGA. The CDR3 here is CASSSLGTGKREQFF. CDR3 sequence (DNA): TGTGCCAGCAGCTCTCTAGGGACAGGGAAACGTGAGCAGTTCTTC. Looking up the rest from reference TRBV7-3 and TRBJ2-1 gives the full variable domain: GAGVSQTPSNKVTEKGKYVELRCDPISGHTALYWYRQSLGQGPEFLIYFQGTGAADDSGLPNDRFFAVRPEGSVSTLKIQRTERGDSAVYLCASSSLGTGKREQFFGPGTRLTVL.

The chain has TRBV5-1 and TRBJ1-2; TRBD1 might be the D (6 bases). The V end lost 4 bases, the J end lost 7 bases, and 14 bases lay between the germline ends. The germline V gene encodes CDR1 SGHRS and CDR2 YFSETQ. The CDR3 totals 13 residues. CDR3 amino acids: CASSADRPGGYTF. For the CDR3, the DNA is TGCGCCAGCAGCGCCGACAGGCCGGGTGGCTACACCTTC.

The rearrangement uses TRBV5-1 and TRBJ2-3; perhaps TRBD2 as D (5 bases). V dropped 0 bases and J dropped 2 bases, with 13 bases sitting between them. The length of the CDR3 is 16 residues. Germline values: CDR1 SGHRS, CDR2 YFSETQ. CDR3 nucleotides: TGCGCCAGCAGCTTGGCGGCGGGTGCACTCACAGATACGCAGTATTTT. This translates into CASSLAAGALTDTQYF.

The rearrangement joins TRBV30 to TRBJ1-5; no clear D gene. From germline, CDR1 is GTSNPN and CDR2 SVGIG (reference sequence). The V end was cut by 5 bases, the J end by 0 bases, with 8 bases between. The CDR3 is 13 amino acids. The DNA for the CDR3 is TGTGCCTGGGGTGACATTAGCAATCAGCCCCAGCATTTT. The encoded protein is CAWGDISNQPQHF.

Only one count was recorded for this clone. The chain joins TRBV18 to TRBJ2-7; 7 bases match TRBD2. The CDR3 consists of 14 residues. Per the germline V gene, CDR1 is KGHSH and CDR2 is LQKENI. J gave up 3 bases and V 6 bases, and 8 bases lay outside the gene matches. This CDR3 is CASSPKLASYEQYF. The CDR3 DNA is TGTGCCAGCTCGCCAAAACTAGCGAGCTACGAGCAGTACTTC.

The V gene is TRBV11-1, the J gene TRBJ1-3; no firm D call. This CDR3 has 15 residues. V was clipped by 5 bases and J by 0 bases, with 11 bases between them. Germline V CDR1 and CDR2: SGHAT, FQDESV (reference sequence). The CDR3 region is CASSGGVSSGNTIYF. The CDR3 coding sequence is TGTGCCAGCAGCGGCGGAGTTAGCTCTGGAAACACCATATATTTT. Variable domain in full (rest from reference TRBV11-1 and TRBJ1-3): EAEVAQSPRYKITEKSQAVAFWCDPISGHATLYWYRQILGQGPELLVQFQDESVVDDSQLPKDRFSAERLKGVDSTLKIQPAELGDSAMYLCASSGGVSSGNTIYFGEGSWLTVV.